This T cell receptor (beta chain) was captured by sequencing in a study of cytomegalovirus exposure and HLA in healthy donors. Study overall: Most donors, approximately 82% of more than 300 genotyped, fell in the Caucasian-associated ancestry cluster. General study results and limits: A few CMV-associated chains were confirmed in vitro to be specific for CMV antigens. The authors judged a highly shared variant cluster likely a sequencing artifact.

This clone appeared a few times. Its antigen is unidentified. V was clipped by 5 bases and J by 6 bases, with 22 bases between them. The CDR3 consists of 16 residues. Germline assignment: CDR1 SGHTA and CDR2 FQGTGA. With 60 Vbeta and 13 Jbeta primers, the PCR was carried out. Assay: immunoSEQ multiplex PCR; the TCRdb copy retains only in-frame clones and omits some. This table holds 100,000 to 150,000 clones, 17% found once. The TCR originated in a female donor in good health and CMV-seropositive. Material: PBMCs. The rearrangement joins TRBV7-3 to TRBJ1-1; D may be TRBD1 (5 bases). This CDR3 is CASSPTGRGRNPEAFF. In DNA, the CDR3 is TGTGCCAGCAGCCCCACGGGACGGGGGAGGAATCCTGAAGCTTTCTTT.